What follows are 26 T cell receptor beta chains derived from one specimen sequenced in a study of blood T cell repertoires in COVID-19. Generated by immunoSEQ multiplex PCR, the TCRdb table keeps only in-frame clones and is missing some. The sample lists 150,000 to 200,000 clones, under 90% occurring once. The sample taken for sequencing was peripheral blood. Every receptor here comes from a woman between 70 and 85 years old with COVID-19, enrolled during active disease.

The chain employs TRBV2 and TRBJ2-7; TRBD1 might be the D (6 bases). V shed 7 bases and J shed 2 bases, with 15 bases lying between them. The CDR3 has 14 residues. Germline V gene lookup returns CDR1 SNHLY and CDR2 FYNNEI. CDR3 amino acids: CASTPRHRAYEQYF. CDR3 nucleotide sequence: TGTGCCAGCACCCCCAGACACAGGGCCTACGAGCAGTACTTC.

The chain couples TRBV30 to TRBJ2-3, with 8 bases fitting TRBD2. J gave up 5 bases and V 2 bases, and 12 bases lay outside the gene matches. The CDR3 spans 16 residues. Germline lookup yields CDR1 GTSNPN and CDR2 SVGIG (reference sequence). CDR3 DNA: TGTGCCTGGAGTAAGGAAGGAGCGGGAGCCCTAGATACGCAGTATTTT. It translates to CAWSKEGAGALDTQYF.

This clone came up once. The CDR3 sequence is CASSPTANTEAFF. The CDR3 bases are TGTGCCAGCAGCCCGACAGCGAACACTGAAGCTTTCTTT. This chain uses TRBV3-1 (or the pseudogene TRBV3-2) with TRBJ1-1; possible D gene TRBD1, 5 bases. This CDR3 region has 13 residues. Germline V CDR1 and CDR2: LGHDT, YNNKEL (reference sequence). Trimming took off 4 bases at V and 1 base at J, with 7 bases between the two ends.

Turning to this clone: The same CDR3 also results from other DNA sequences found in this sample. J is TRBJ2-5 and V is TRBV5-1; a weak D match, TRBD2 (7 bases). CDR3 length equals 14 residues. V was pared by 0 bases and J by 4 bases, with 10 bases between. The germline V gene has CDR1 SGHRS and CDR2 YFSETQ. For the CDR3, the DNA is TGCGCCAGCAGCTTGGGGGGGGGCCGAGAGACCCAGTACTTC. It specifies CASSLGGGRETQYF.

The genes are TRBV29-1 and TRBJ2-7; the match to TRBD1 covers 10 bases. The germline V gene encodes CDR1 SQVTM and CDR2 ANQGSEA. The CDR3 contains 12 residues. For the CDR3, the DNA is TGCAATTGGGACAGGGGCCACTACGAGCAGTACTTC. Translated, it gives CNWDRGHYEQYF.

The rearrangement joins TRBV7-9 to TRBJ1-5, with 9 positions matching TRBD1. The germline CDR1 and CDR2 sequences are SEHNR and FQNEAQ (reference sequence). V was clipped by 5 bases and J by 6 bases; unmatched bases: 5. The CDR3 loop spans 14 amino acids. The CDR3 sequence: CASSLGQGVQPQHF. For the CDR3, the DNA is TGTGCCAGCAGCCTGGGACAGGGAGTTCAGCCCCAGCATTTT.

This chain links TRBV12-5 with TRBJ2-7, with 9 positions matching TRBD1. Germline CDR1 reads LGHNT; CDR2 reads FRNRAP. This CDR3 comprises 15 residues. V was pared by 5 bases and J by 3 bases, with 8 bases of the junction left unmatched. CDR3 nucleotide sequence: TGTGCTAGTGGTCCTGGGACAGGGATGGGCTACGAGCAGTACTTC. Its translation is CASGPGTGMGYEQYF.

V usage is TRBV2 and J usage is TRBJ1-2; possible D gene TRBD1, 6 bases. Germline loops: CDR1 SNHLY, CDR2 FYNNEI. V was trimmed by 2 bases and J by 0 bases, leaving 7 bases between them. CDR3 length: 14 amino acids. The CDR3 protein is CASSETGTNYGYTF. The CDR3 region has the DNA TGTGCCAGCAGTGAAACAGGGACTAACTATGGCTACACCTTC.

With regard to this clone: One end of the junction varies from germline; a read error may be responsible. In DNA, the CDR3 is TGTGCCAGCGACCGAGTGGACAGGCTGTACGGGCAGTACTTC. Amino acids: CASDRVDRLYGQYF. V gene TRBV5-4 combines with J gene TRBJ2-7; 7 nucleotides line up with TRBD1. The CDR3 spans 14 residues. Germline V gene lookup returns CDR1 SGHNT and CDR2 YYREEE (reference sequence).

The CDR3 region is CASSQDASGFLRDTIYF. The CDR3 DNA reads as TGTGCCAGCAGCCAAGATGCATCGGGGTTCCTGAGGGACACCATATATTTT. J is TRBJ1-3 and V is TRBV14; D not resolved. Trimming left V 0 bases short and J 8 bases short, with 20 bases between. Germline V gene sequence: CDR1 SGHDN, CDR2 FVKESK. The CDR3 contains 17 residues.

The chain has TRBV27 and TRBJ2-5; D possibly corresponds to TRBD1 (5 bases). This CDR3 has 14 residues. Trimming removed 6 bases from V and 4 bases from J, with 15 bases in between. CDR1 is MNHEY, CDR2 SMNVEV, per germline (reference sequence). The CDR3 region is CASRPLGASETQYF. The DNA of the CDR3 is TGTGCCAGCAGGCCCCTAGGGGCGTCAGAGACCCAGTACTTC.

This clone was detected a few times. The chain carries TRBV28 and TRBJ2-7; the match to TRBD2 covers 7 bases. Trimming cost V 8 bases and J 2 bases; bases outside gene matches: 3. The CDR3 is 12 residues long. Germline V gives CDR1 MDHEN, CDR2 SYDVKM. The CDR3 DNA sequence: TGTGCCAGCCGGGAGGTAACCTACGAGCAGTACTTC. Amino acids: CASREVTYEQYF. Drawing the rest from reference TRBV28 and TRBJ2-7, the complete variable domain is DVKVTQSSRYLVKRTGEKVFLECVQDMDHENMFWYRQDPGLGLRLIYFSYDVKMKEKGDIPEGYSVSREKKERFSLILESASTNQTSMYLCASREVTYEQYFGPGTRLTVT.

The chain uses TRBV12-3 or TRBV12-4 and TRBJ1-2, with no clear D. Trimming removed 2 bases at V and 4 bases at J, with 5 bases between. The CDR3 runs to 12 residues. In DNA, the CDR3 is TGTGCCAGCAGTTTAATCGGCTATGGCTACACCTTC. Amino acids: CASSLIGYGYTF.

The chain joins TRBV28 to TRBJ1-2; no clear D gene. Germline lookup yields CDR1 MDHEN and CDR2 SYDVKM. This CDR3 region has 13 residues. Trimming pared 2 bases from V and 3 bases from J, leaving 7 bases between. The CDR3 sequence: CASSLETDYGYTF. As DNA, the CDR3 is TGTGCCAGCAGTTTAGAAACGGACTATGGCTACACCTTC.

The rearrangement uses TRBV5-4 and TRBJ2-7; possibly TRBD2 for D (6 bases). The germline V gene has CDR1 SGHNT and CDR2 YYREEE (reference sequence). CDR3 size: 13 residues. The V end was cut by 0 bases, the J end by 3 bases, with 7 bases between. The DNA for the CDR3 is TGTGCCAGCAGCTTGGGTAGCGGCTACGAGCAGTACTTC. Its translation: CASSLGSGYEQYF.

V gene TRBV18 combines with J gene TRBJ2-1, with D tentatively TRBD2 (6 bases). The CDR3 loop spans 17 amino acids. Trimming removed 3 bases at V and 4 bases at J, with 19 bases between. Germline lookup yields CDR1 KGHSH and CDR2 LQKENI. This chain's CDR3 is CASSPLGYSGIYNEQFF. The DNA of the CDR3 is TGTGCCAGCTCACCCCTTGGATATAGCGGAATTTACAATGAGCAGTTCTTC.

The chain uses TRBV28 and TRBJ2-2, with a weak D call TRBD1 (5 bases). Deletions cut 10 bases from V and 5 bases from J, with 17 bases between. Per germline, CDR1 MDHEN and CDR2 SYDVKM. This CDR3 is 14 amino acids long. The CDR3 bases are TGTGCCATCCGGACATCCCTGGAGACCGGGGAGCTGTTTTTT. Its protein product is CAIRTSLETGELFF.

This clone was observed a few times. V gene TRBV7-6 combines with J gene TRBJ1-4, with no clear D. Trimming stripped 3 bases from V and 8 bases from J, with 7 bases between. The CDR3 has 12 amino acids. CDR1 is SGHVS and CDR2 is FNYEAQ in the germline V gene. The CDR3 is CASSFLEEKLFF. CDR3 DNA: TGTGCCAGCAGCTTCCTGGAGGAAAAACTGTTTTTT.

Only a few counts were recorded for this clone. The chain couples TRBV2 to TRBJ2-7, with D unresolved. The CDR3 loop spans 12 amino acids. The germline V and J ends were trimmed by 4 bases and 0 bases, with 4 bases remaining between them. Germline V gene data show CDR1 as SNHLY and CDR2 as FYNNEI. CDR3 protein: CASSGGSYEQYV. Here the CDR3 DNA reads TGTGCCAGCAGTGGCGGCTCCTACGAGCAGTACGTC.

The chain couples TRBV6-4 to TRBJ1-1; possibly TRBD1 for D (6 bases). V was pared by 1 base and J by 11 bases, with 14 bases between. The CDR3 extends over 13 amino acids. The germline gives CDR1 MRHNA, CDR2 SNTAGT. The CDR3 nucleotides read TGTGCCAGCAGTGACTATAATACAGGGACCGCTTTCTTT. Translating gives CASSDYNTGTAFF.

Comments on this clone: The junction differs from germline at one of its ends, possibly a read error. The CDR3 DNA follows: TGTGCCAGCAGGAGGGGACTAGCGGGAGAAGAGTCCTTC. Protein: CASRRGLAGEESF. The genes are TRBV2 and TRBJ2-7, with 14 bases matching TRBD2. The CDR3 has 13 residues. CDR1 and CDR2 (germline): SNHLY, FYNNEI.

V and J are TRBV28 and TRBJ1-3, with a possible D match to TRBD1 (5 bases). Germline CDR1 is MDHEN and CDR2 is SYDVKM. This CDR3 is built from 16 residues. Trimming shortened V by 7 bases and J by 3 bases, and 19 bases separated the two germline ends. CDR3 DNA sequence: TGTGCCAGCACCGCGGGACTCACCTTTTTTGGAAACACCATATATTTT. It translates to CASTAGLTFFGNTIYF.

The chain links TRBV7-8 to TRBJ2-7; 9 bases fit TRBD1. The CDR3 runs 14 residues. CDR1 is SGHVS, CDR2 FQNEAQ, per germline. J lost 4 bases, V lost 5 bases, and 6 bases had no gene match. The CDR3 sequence: CASSVGDRAYEQYV. DNA of the CDR3: TGTGCCAGCAGCGTAGGGGACAGGGCGTACGAGCAGTACGTC.

This clone was seen once. V and J are TRBV11-2 and TRBJ1-3, with 8 nucleotides matching TRBD1. J lost 2 bases, V lost 5 bases, and 8 bases had no gene match. Per the germline V gene, CDR1 is SGHAT and CDR2 is FQNNGV. The CDR3 loop spans 16 amino acids. The CDR3 DNA reads TGTGCCAGCAGCCTTACGGACAGGGTCCCTGGAAACACCATATATTTT. Translation gives CASSLTDRVPGNTIYF. The full variable domain, completed using reference TRBV11-2 and TRBJ1-3, is EAGVAQSPRYKIIEKRQSVAFWCNPISGHATLYWYQQILGQGPKLLIQFQNNGVVDDSQLPKDRFSAERLKGVDSTLKIQPAKLEDSAVYLCASSLTDRVPGNTIYFGEGSWLTVV.

V is TRBV12-5 and J is TRBJ1-5, with D possibly matching TRBD1 (5 bases). There are 15 residues in the CDR3. In germline, CDR1 is LGHNT, CDR2 FRNRAP. V lost 3 bases, J lost 3 bases, and 12 bases lay in between. CDR3 protein: CASGLLTALNQPQHF. The CDR3 region has the DNA TGTGCTAGTGGTTTACTGACAGCGCTCAATCAGCCCCAGCATTTT. The complete variable domain, with remaining parts taken from reference TRBV12-5 and TRBJ1-5, reads DARVTQTPRHKVTEMGQEVTMRCQPILGHNTVFWYRQTMMQGLELLAYFRNRAPLDDSGMPKDRFSAEMPDATLATLKIQPSEPRDSAVYFCASGLLTALNQPQHFGDGTRLSIL.

The V and J genes are TRBV3-1 (or the pseudogene TRBV3-2) and TRBJ2-6; D unclear. This CDR3 is 14 amino acids long. Germline V gene data show CDR1 as LGHDT and CDR2 as YNNKEL (reference sequence). Trimming removed 4 bases from V and 12 bases from J, with 16 bases in between. The CDR3 DNA sequence: TGTGCCAGCAGCCCCAGGTCTGGCCAAATCGTCCTGACTTTC. This gives the protein CASSPRSGQIVLTF.